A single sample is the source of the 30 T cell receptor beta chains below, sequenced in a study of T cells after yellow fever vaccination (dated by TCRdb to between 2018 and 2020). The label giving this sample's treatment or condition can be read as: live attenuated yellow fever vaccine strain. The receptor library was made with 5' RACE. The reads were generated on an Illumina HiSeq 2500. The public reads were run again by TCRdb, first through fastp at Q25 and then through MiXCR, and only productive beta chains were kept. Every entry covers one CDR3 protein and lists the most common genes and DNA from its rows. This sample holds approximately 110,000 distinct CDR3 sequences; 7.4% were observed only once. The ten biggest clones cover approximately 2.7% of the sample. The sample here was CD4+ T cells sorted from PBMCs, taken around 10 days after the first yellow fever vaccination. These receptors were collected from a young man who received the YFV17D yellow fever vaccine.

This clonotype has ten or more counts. CDR3 region: CASRRDGNTGELFF. CDR3 nucleotide sequence: TGCGCCAGCAGAAGGGACGGAAACACCGGGGAGCTGTTTTTT. The V gene is TRBV10-1, the J gene TRBJ2-2; the D call may be TRBD1 or TRBD2 (5 bases each). The CDR3 contains 14 residues. The germline gives CDR1 WNHNN, CDR2 SYGVQD (reference sequence). Trimming took off 6 bases at V and 2 bases at J, with 10 bases between the two ends.

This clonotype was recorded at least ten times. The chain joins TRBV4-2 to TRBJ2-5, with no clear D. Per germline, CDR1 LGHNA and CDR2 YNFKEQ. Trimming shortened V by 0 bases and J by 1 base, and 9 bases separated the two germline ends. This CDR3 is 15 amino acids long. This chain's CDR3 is CASSQDTDAQETQYF. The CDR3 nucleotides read TGTGCCAGCAGCCAAGATACGGACGCCCAAGAGACCCAGTACTTC.

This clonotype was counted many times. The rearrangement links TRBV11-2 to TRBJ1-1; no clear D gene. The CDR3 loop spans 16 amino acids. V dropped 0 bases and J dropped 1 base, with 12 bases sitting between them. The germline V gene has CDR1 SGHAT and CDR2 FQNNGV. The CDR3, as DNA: TGTGCCAGCAGCTTAGAGTGGAGGCAGAGGAACACTGAAGCTTTCTTT. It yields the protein CASSLEWRQRNTEAFF.

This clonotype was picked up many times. In DNA form, the CDR3 reads TGTGCCAGCAGTCCAGGGGGGCCTCGGACGCAGTATTTT. Protein sequence: CASSPGGPRTQYF. The chain is built from TRBV12-3 or TRBV12-4 and TRBJ2-3; a possible D gene is TRBD1 (7 bases). The CDR3 spans 13 residues. V lost 5 bases and J 9 bases, leaving 15 bases between the germline ends.

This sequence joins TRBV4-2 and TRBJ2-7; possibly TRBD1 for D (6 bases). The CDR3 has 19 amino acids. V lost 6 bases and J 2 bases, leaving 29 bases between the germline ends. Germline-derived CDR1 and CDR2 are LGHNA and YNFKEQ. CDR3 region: CASRPAQGSPQLLPYEQYF. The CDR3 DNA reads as TGTGCCAGCAGACCTGCACAGGGAAGCCCCCAGCTTCTTCCCTACGAGCAGTACTTC.

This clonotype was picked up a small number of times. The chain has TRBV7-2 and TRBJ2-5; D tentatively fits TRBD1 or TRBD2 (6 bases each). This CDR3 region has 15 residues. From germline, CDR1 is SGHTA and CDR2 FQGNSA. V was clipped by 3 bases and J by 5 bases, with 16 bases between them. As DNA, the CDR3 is TGTGCCAGCAGCTTCAGGAGGGGGGCCACGGAGACCCAGTACTTC. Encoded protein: CASSFRRGATETQYF.

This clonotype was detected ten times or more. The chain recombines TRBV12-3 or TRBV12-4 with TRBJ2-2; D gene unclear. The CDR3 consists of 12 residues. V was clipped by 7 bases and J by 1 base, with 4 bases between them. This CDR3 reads CASMRNTGELFF. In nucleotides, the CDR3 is TGTGCCAGCATGCGGAACACCGGGGAGCTGTTTTTT.

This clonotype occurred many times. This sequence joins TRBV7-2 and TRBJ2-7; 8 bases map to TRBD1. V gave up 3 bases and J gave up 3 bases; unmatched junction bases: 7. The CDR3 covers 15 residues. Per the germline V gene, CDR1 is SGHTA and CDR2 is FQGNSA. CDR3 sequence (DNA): TGTGCCAGCAGCTTTAGCGGACAGGGATACTACGAGCAGTACTTC. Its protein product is CASSFSGQGYYEQYF.

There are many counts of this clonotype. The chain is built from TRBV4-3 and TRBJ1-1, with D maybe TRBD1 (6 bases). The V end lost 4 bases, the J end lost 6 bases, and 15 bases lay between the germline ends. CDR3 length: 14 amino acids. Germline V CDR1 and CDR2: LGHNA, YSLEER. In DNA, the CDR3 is TGCGCCAGCAGCCCCGACACAGGGCCTGCTGAAGCTTTCTTT. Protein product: CASSPDTGPAEAFF.

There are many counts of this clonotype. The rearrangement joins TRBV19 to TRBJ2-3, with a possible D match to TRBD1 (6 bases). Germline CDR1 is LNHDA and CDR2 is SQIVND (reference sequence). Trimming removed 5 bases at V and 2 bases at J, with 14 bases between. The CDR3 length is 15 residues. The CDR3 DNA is TGTGCCAGTAGTTCCTACAGGGCTTCCACAGATACGCAGTATTTT. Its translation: CASSSYRASTDTQYF.

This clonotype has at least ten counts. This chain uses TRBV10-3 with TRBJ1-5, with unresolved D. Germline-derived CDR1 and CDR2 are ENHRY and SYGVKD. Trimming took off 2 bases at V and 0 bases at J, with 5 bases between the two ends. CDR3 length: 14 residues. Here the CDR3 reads CAISEVNSNQPQHF. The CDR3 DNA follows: TGTGCCATCAGTGAGGTCAATAGCAATCAGCCCCAGCATTTT.

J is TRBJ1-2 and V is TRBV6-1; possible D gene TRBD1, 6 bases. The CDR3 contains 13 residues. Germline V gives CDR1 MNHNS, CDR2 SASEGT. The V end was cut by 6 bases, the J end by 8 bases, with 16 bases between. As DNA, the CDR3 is TGTGCCAGCAGATCCCCGGGGGCCGAGGGCTACACCTTC. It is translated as CASRSPGAEGYTF.

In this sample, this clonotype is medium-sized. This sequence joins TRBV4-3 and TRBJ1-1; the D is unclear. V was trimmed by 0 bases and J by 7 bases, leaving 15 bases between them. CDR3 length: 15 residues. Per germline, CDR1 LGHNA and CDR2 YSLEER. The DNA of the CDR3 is TGCGCCAGCAGCCAAGATATTTCTGGGAGCAGTGAAGCTTTCTTT. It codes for CASSQDISGSSEAFF.

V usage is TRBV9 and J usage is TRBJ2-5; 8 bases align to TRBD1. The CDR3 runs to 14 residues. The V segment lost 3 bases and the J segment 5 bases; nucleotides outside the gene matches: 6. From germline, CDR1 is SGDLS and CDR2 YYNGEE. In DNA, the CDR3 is TGTGCCAGCAGCGAGGGACAGGCGTCTGAGACCCAGTACTTC. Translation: CASSEGQASETQYF.

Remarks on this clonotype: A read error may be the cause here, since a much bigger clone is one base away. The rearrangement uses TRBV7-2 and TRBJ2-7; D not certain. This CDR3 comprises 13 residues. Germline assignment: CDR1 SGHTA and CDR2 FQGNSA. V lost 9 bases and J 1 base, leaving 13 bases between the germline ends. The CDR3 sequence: CARSHSESYEQYF. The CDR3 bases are TGTGCCAGAAGCCACAGCGAGTCCTACGAGCAGTACTTC.

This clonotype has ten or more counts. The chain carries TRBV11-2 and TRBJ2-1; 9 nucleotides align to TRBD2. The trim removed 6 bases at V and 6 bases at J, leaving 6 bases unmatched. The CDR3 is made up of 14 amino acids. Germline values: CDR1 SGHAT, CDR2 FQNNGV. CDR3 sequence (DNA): TGTGCCAGCAGTCGCGGGGGGGCCCGCAATGAGCAGTTCTTC. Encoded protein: CASSRGGARNEQFF.

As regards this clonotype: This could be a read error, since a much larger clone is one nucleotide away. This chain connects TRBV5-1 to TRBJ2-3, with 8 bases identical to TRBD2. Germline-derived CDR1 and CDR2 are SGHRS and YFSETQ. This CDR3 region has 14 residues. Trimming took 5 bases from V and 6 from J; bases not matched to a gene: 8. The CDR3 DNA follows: TGCGCCAGCAGAGTAAGTAGCGGGGACGATACGCAGTATTTT. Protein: CASRVSSGDDTQYF. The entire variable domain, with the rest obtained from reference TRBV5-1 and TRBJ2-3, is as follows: KAGVTQTPRYLIKTRGQQVTLSCSPISGHRSVSWYQQTPGQGLQFLFEYFSETQRNKGNFPGRFSGRQFSNSRSEMNVSTLELGDSALYLCASRVSSGDDTQYFGPGTRLTVL.

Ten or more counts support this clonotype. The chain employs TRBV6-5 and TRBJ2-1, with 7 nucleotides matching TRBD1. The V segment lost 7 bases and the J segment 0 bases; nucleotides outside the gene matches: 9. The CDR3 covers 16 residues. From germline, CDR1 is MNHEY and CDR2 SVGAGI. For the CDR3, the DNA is TGTGCCAGCATCCTAAGGGGGACAGACTCCTACAATGAGCAGTTCTTC. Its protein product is CASILRGTDSYNEQFF.

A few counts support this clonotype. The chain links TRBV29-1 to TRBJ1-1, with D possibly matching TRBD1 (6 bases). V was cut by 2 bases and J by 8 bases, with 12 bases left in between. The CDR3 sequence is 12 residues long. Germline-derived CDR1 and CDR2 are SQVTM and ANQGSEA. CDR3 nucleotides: TGCAGCGTTGAAAGGCAGGGGCTCGAAGCTTTCTTT. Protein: CSVERQGLEAFF.

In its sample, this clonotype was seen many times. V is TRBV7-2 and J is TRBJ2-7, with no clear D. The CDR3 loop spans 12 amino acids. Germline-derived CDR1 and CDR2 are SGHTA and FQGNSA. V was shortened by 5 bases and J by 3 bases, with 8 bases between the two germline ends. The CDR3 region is CASSPTNYEQYF. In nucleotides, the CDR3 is TGTGCCAGCAGCCCCACCAACTACGAGCAGTACTTC.

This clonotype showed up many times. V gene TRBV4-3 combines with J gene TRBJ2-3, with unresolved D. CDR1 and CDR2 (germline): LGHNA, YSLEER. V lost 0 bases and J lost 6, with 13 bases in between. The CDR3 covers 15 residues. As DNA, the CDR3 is TGCGCCAGCAGCCAAGATGTGGCTGCCTCGGATACGCAGTATTTT. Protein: CASSQDVAASDTQYF.

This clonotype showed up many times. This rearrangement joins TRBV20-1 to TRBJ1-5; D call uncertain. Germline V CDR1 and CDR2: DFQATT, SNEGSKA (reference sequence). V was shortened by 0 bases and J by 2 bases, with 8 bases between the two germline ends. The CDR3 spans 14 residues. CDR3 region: CSARDRIGNQPQHF. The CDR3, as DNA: TGCAGTGCTAGAGATAGGATAGGCAATCAGCCCCAGCATTTT.

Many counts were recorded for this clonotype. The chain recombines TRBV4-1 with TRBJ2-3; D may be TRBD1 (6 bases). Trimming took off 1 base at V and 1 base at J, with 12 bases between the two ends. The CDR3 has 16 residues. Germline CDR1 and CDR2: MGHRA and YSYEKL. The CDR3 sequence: CASSQGPQGGTDTQYF. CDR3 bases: TGCGCCAGCAGCCAAGGCCCACAGGGCGGCACAGATACGCAGTATTTT.

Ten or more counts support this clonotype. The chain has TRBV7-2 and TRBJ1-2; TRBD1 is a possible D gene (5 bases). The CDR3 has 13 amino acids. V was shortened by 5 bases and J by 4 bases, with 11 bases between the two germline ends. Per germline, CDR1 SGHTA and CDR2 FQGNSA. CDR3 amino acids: CASSLGHGYGYTF. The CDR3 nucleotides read TGTGCCAGCAGCCTCGGACATGGCTATGGCTACACCTTC.

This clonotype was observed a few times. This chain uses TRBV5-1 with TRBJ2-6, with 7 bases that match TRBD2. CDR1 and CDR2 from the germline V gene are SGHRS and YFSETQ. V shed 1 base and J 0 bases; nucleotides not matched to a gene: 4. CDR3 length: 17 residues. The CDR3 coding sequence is TGCGCCAGCAGCTTGCACACGGGGGGCTCTGGGGCCAACGTCCTGACTTTC. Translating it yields CASSLHTGGSGANVLTF. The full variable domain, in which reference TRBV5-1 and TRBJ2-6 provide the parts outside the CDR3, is KAGVTQTPRYLIKTRGQQVTLSCSPISGHRSVSWYQQTPGQGLQFLFEYFSETQRNKGNFPGRFSGRQFSNSRSEMNVSTLELGDSALYLCASSLHTGGSGANVLTFGAGSRLTVL.

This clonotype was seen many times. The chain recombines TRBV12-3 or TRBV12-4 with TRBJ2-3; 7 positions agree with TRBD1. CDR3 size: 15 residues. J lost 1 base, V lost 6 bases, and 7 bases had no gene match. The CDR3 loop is CASSPTGLGTDTQYF. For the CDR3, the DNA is TGTGCCAGCAGCCCGACAGGGTTAGGCACAGATACGCAGTATTTT.

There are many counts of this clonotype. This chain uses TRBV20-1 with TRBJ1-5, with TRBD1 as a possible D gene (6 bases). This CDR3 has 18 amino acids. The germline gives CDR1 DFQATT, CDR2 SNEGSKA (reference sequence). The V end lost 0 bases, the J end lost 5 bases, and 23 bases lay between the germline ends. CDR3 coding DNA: TGCAGTGCTAGAGATTTGGCAGGGGAAGGCAGGGGCCATCAGCCCCAGCATTTT. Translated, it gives CSARDLAGEGRGHQPQHF.

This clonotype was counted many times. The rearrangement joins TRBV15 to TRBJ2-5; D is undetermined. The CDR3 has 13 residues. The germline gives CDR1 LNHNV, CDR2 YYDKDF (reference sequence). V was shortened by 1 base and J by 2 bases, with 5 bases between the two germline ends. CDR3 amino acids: CATSRGPQETQYF. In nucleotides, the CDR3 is TGTGCCACCAGCAGAGGACCTCAAGAGACCCAGTACTTC.

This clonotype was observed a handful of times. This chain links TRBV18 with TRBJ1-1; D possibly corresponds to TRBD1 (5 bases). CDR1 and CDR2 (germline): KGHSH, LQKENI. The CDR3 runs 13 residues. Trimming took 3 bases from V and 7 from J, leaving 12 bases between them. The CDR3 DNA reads TGTGCCAGCTCACCCGTTGATAGGGGTGAAGCTTTCTTT. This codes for CASSPVDRGEAFF.

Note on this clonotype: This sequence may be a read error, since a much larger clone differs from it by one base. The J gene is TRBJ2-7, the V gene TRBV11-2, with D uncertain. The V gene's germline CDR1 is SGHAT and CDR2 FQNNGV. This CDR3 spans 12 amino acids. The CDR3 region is CASSPWTYKQYF. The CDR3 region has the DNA TGTGCCAGCAGCCCTTGGACCTACAAGCAGTACTTC.